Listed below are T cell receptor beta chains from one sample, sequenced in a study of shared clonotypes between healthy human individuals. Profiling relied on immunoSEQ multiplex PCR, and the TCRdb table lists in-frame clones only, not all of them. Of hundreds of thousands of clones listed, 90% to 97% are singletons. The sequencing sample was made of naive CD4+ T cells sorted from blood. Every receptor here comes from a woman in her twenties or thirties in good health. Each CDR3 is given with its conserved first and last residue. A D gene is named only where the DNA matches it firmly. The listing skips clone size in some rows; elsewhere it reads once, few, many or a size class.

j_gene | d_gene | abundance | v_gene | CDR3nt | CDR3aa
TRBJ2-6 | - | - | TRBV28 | TGTGCCAGCAGATCACACTCGAGGTGGGGATTTGGGGCCAACGTCCTGACTTTC | CASRSHSRWGFGANVLTF
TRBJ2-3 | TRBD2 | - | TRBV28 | TGTGCCAGCAGTTTCGCACCGGGGGGGATTAGCACAGATACGCAGTATTTT | CASSFAPGGISTDTQYF
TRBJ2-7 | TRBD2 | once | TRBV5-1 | TGCGCCAGCAGCGGACTAGCGGGAAGTGAGCAGTACTTC | CASSGLAGSEQYF
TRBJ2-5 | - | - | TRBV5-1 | TGCGCCAGCAGCTTGGTGAGCGGAAGCCAAGAGACCCAGTACTTC | CASSLVSGSQETQYF
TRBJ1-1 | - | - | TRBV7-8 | TGTGCCAGCAGCGTTCGGTACACTGAAGCTTTCTTT | CASSVRYTEAFF
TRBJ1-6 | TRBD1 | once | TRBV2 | TGTGCCAGCAGTGAGAGGACAGGGTATTCACCCCTCCACTTT | CASSERTGYSPLHF
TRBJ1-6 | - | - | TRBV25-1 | TGTGCCAGCAGTGTGGAGGGAAGTAATTCACCCCTCCACTTT | CASSVEGSNSPLHF
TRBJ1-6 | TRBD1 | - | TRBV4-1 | TGCGCCAGCAGCCAGGGACAGCCGTTAAACAATTCACCCCTCCACTTT | CASSQGQPLNNSPLHF
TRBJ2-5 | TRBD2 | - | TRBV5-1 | TGCGCCAGCAGCTTGGAGGGAGGGGCAGGTAAAGAGACCCAGTACTTC | CASSLEGGAGKETQYF
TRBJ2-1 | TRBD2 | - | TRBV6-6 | TGTGCCAGCAGTCTAGCGGGAGGGCCCAATGAGCAGTTCTTC | CASSLAGGPNEQFF
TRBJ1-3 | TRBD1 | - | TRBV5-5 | TGTGCCAGCAGCGTTGGGACAGGGGGCTTTCTTTCCATCTCTGGAAACACCATATATTTT | CASSVGTGGFLSISGNTIYF
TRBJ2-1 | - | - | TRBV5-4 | TGTGCCAGCAGCCCAGGTGGGACAGAGCAGTTCTTC | CASSPGGTEQFF
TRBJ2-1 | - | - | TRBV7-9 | TGTGCCAGCAGCGCAGGGCGCAATGAGCAGTTCTTC | CASSAGRNEQFF
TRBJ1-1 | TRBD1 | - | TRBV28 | TGTGCCAGCAATGACCCGGGACAGGGTGGGAACACTGAAGCTTTCTTT | CASNDPGQGGNTEAFF
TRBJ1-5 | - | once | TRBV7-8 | TGTGCCAGCACCGCAAAGGAGGGACTCAATCAGCCCCAGCATTTT | CASTAKEGLNQPQHF
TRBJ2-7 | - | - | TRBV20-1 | TGCAGTGCTAGAGATCGGGCGGAGCAGTACTTC | CSARDRAEQYF
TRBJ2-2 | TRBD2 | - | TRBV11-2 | TGTGCCAGCAGGCTGACTAGCGGGAGAGGGGCCGGGGAGCTGTTTTTT | CASRLTSGRGAGELFF
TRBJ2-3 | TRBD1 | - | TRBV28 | TGTGCCAGCAGTTTATTGGACAGGGTTGGCACAGATACGCAGTATTTT | CASSLLDRVGTDTQYF
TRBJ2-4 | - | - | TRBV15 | TGTGCCACCAGCGTAGTGATAGCCAAAAACATTCAGTACTTC | CATSVVIAKNIQYF
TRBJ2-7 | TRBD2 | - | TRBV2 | TGTGCCAGCAGTAAACTAGCGGCCATCTCCTACGAGCAGTACTTC | CASSKLAAISYEQYF
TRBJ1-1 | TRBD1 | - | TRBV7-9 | TGTGCCAGCAGCCGGCAGGGACAGGGGAACACTGAAGCTTTCTTT | CASSRQGQGNTEAFF
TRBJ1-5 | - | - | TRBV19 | TGTGCCAGTAGTATAGATCGTTGGGGAGTTCTCAATCAGCCCCAGCATTTT | CASSIDRWGVLNQPQHF
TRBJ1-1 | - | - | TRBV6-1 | TGTGCCAGCAGTGAACTGAGAGGGAACACTGAAGCTTTCTTT | CASSELRGNTEAFF
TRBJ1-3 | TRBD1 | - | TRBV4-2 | TGTGCCAGCAGCCAAGATCGGGCAGGGGGCAGCTCTGGAAACACCATATATTTT | CASSQDRAGGSSGNTIYF
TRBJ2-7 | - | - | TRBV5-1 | TGCGCCAGCAGCTTGGAGTCAGCCTACGAGCAGTACTTC | CASSLESAYEQYF
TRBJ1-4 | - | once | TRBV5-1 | TGCGCCAGCCGTACTTCCAGGGACCCGGTGGAAAAACTGTTTTTT | CASRTSRDPVEKLFF
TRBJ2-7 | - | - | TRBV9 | TGTGCCAGCAGCCCCGGGACCCCAATCTCCTACGAGCAGTACTTC | CASSPGTPISYEQYF
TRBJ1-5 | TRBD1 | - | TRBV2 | TGTGCCAGCAGTGGGGACAGTTTGACTATCAATCAGCCCCAGCATTTT | CASSGDSLTINQPQHF
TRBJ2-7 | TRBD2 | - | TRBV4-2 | TGTGCCAGCAGCCAACTAGCGGGCAGATACGAGCAGTACTTC | CASSQLAGRYEQYF
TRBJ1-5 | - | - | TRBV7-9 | TGTGCCAGCAGCGCAACAGGGAAATGGAGCAATCAGCCCCAGCATTTT | CASSATGKWSNQPQHF
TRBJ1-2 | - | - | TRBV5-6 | TGTGCCAGCAGCTTGGCTGGCTATGGCTACACCTTC | CASSLAGYGYTF
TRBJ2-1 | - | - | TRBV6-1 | TGTGCCAGCAGTGAATTGAGAGGGTGGAGCTCCTACAATGAGCAGTTCTTC | CASSELRGWSSYNEQFF
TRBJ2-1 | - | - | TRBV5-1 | TGCGCCAGCAGCCTCTTTGCCCGTTCCTACAATGAGCAGTTCTTC | CASSLFARSYNEQFF
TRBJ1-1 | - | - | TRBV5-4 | TGTGCCAGCAGCTTGGAAAGAGGGGGCACTGAAGCTTTCTTT | CASSLERGGTEAFF
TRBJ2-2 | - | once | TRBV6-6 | TGTGCCAGCCGGGTGGGCCCAGGGGAGCTGTTTTTT | CASRVGPGELFF
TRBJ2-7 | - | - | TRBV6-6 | TGTGCCAGCAGCAACTCGGGCGAGCAGTACTTC | CASSNSGEQYF
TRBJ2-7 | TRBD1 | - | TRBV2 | TGTGCCAGCAGTGAGAGGCAGGGGGTCGAGCAGTACTTC | CASSERQGVEQYF
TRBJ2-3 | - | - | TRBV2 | TGTGCCAGCAAATTGGGGGCTAGCTACCCTACGCAGTATTTT | CASKLGASYPTQYF
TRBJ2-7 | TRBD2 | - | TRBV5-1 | TGCGCCAGCAGAAGGCAACCCTTAGCGGGAGCCTACCCCTACGAGCAGTACTTC | CASRRQPLAGAYPYEQYF
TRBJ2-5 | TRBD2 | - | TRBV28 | TGTGCCAGCAGTTTCCTACTAGCGGGAGGGCCGGGAGAGACCCAGTACTTC | CASSFLLAGGPGETQYF
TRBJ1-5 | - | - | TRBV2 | TGTGCCAGCACAGTGGACCGCGGCAATCAGCCCCAGCATTTT | CASTVDRGNQPQHF
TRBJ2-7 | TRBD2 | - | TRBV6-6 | TGTGCCAGCAGTTACGGAGCGGGGGCCTACGAGCAGTACTTC | CASSYGAGAYEQYF
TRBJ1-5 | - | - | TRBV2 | TGTGCCAGCAGATCAGAGACAGGTCTCAATCAGCCCCAGCATTTT | CASRSETGLNQPQHF
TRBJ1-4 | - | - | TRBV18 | TGTGCCAGCTCACCAAGGGGGTCCACTAATGAAAAACTGTTTTTT | CASSPRGSTNEKLFF
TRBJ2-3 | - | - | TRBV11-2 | TGTGCCAGCAGCTTATCCGTTCACACAGATACGCAGTATTTT | CASSLSVHTDTQYF
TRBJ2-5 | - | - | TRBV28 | TGTGCCAGCAGTCCCCCCTCCCGGGATCAAGAGACCCAGTACTTC | CASSPPSRDQETQYF
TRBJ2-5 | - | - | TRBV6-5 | TGTGCCAGCAGTTACGGTGGTTGGGAGACCCAGTACTTC | CASSYGGWETQYF
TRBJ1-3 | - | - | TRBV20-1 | TGCAGTGCTAGAGATTTCGACACCATATATTTT | CSARDFDTIYF
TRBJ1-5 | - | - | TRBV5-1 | TGCGCCAGCAGCAGAGGGGAAGGACAGCCCCAGCATTTT | CASSRGEGQPQHF
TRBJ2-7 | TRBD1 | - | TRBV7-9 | TGTGCCACAAAACCGGACAGGGGACCCTACGAGCAGTACTTC | CATKPDRGPYEQYF
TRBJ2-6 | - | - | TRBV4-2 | TGTGCCAGCAGCCAAGAAGAGGTGGCAGCCAGCTCTGGGGCCAACGTCCTGACTTTC | CASSQEEVAASSGANVLTF
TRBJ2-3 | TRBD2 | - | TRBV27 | TGTGCCAGCAGCCTGGGACTAGCGGGCTCGGATACGCAGTATTTT | CASSLGLAGSDTQYF
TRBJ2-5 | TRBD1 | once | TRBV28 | TGTGCCAGCAGTTGGGACAGGGTATTGGGGGAGACCCAGTACTTC | CASSWDRVLGETQYF
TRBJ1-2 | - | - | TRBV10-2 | TGCGCCAGCAGTGAAATCCAAGACTATGGCTACACCTTC | CASSEIQDYGYTF
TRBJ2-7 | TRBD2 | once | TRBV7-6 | TGTGCCAGCAGCCCTAGCAGCGGGAGCAGCGAGCAGTACTTC | CASSPSSGSSEQYF
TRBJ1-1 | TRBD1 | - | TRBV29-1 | TGCAGCGTTGGTCAGGGGGTCACTGAAGCTTTCTTT | CSVGQGVTEAFF
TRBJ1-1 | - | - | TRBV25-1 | TGTGCCAGCAGTGAATATGGGGTAGGGAACACTGAAGCTTTCTTT | CASSEYGVGNTEAFF
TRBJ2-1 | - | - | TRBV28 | TGTGCCAGCAGTTTAACTGCCAATAACTATGAGCAGTTCTTC | CASSLTANNYEQFF
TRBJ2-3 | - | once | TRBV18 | TGTGCCAGCTCACCATTTGGACGCCCAGGTGACGGTACGCAGTATTTT | CASSPFGRPGDGTQYF
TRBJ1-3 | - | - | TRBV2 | TGTGCCAGCAGAGGGGACTCCGTCTCTGGAAACACCATATATTTT | CASRGDSVSGNTIYF